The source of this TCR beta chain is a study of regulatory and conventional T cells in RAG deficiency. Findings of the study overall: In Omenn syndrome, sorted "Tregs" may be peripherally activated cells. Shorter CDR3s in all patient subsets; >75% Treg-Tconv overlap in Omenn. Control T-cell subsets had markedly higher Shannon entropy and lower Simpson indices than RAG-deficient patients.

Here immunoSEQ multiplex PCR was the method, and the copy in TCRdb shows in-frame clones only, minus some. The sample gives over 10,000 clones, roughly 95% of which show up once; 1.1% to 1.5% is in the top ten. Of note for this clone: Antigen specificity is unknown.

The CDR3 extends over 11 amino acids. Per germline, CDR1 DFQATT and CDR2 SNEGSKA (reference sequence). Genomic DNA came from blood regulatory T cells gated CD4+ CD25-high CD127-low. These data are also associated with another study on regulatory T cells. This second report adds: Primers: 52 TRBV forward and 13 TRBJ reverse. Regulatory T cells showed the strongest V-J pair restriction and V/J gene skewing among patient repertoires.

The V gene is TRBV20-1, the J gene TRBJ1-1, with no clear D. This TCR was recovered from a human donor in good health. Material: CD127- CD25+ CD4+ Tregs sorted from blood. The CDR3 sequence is CSRVSSTEAFF. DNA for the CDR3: TGCTCGAGGGTGTCGTCGACTGAAGCTTTCTTT.